These T cell receptor beta chains were read from a single sample in a study of T-cell reconstitution after alpha-beta-depleted transplantation in children. One entry per CDR3 protein results from TCRdb running MiXCR on the PCR reads. The sample lists around 270,000 distinct CDR3 sequences, 10% occurring once. Sequencing was performed on PBMCs, taken before TCRalphabeta/CD19-depleted stem cell transplant. The receptor set was obtained from a boy under two years old with acute myeloid leukemia, due to receive a stem cell transplant. Each CDR3 is given with its conserved first and last residue. Each record gives: CDR3 DNA, CDR3 protein, D gene, J gene, clone size, V gene. A D gene is named only where the DNA matches it firmly. Clone sizes are given selectively: once, few, many, or a class where the clone is expanded.

CDR3nt: TGTGCCAGCAGCTTAGGGGCTCAGACTGAAGCTTTCTTT
CDR3aa: CASSLGAQTEAFF
d_gene: NA
j_gene: TRBJ1-1
abundance: few
v_gene: TRBV7-9

CDR3nt: TGCGCCAGCAGCCCGCCCGCTTACGAGCAGTACTTC
CDR3aa: CASSPPAYEQYF
d_gene: NA
j_gene: TRBJ2-7
abundance: many
v_gene: TRBV5-1

CDR3nt: TGCAGCGCTCCTGTCTCGAGAGATACGCAGTATTTT
CDR3aa: CSAPVSRDTQYF
d_gene: NA
j_gene: TRBJ2-3
abundance: many
v_gene: TRBV29-1

CDR3nt: TGTGCCACCAGTGATTTCAACGGGGAGCTGTTTTTT
CDR3aa: CATSDFNGELFF
d_gene: NA
j_gene: TRBJ2-2
abundance: many
v_gene: TRBV24-1

CDR3nt: TGTGCCACCCGGACAGGACAACGAGAGCAGTACTTC
CDR3aa: CATRTGQREQYF
d_gene: TRBD1
j_gene: TRBJ2-7
abundance: many
v_gene: TRBV12-3/TRBV12-4

CDR3nt: TGTGCCAGCAGCGGGACTAGCGGCGCGAACACCGGGGAGCTGTTTTTT
CDR3aa: CASSGTSGANTGELFF
d_gene: TRBD2
j_gene: TRBJ2-2
abundance: many
v_gene: TRBV7-2

CDR3nt: TGTGCCAGCAGGGTGGCCGTCACAGATACGCAGTATTTT
CDR3aa: CASRVAVTDTQYF
d_gene: NA
j_gene: TRBJ2-3
abundance: many
v_gene: TRBV7-2

CDR3nt: TGTGCCACCAGCAGAGATTGGGGGACAGCTAACGAGCAGTACTTC
CDR3aa: CATSRDWGTANEQYF
d_gene: TRBD1
j_gene: TRBJ2-7
abundance: NA
v_gene: TRBV15

CDR3nt: TGTGCCAGCAGCTCCACAGGGGGCGCGGAGACCCAGTACTTC
CDR3aa: CASSSTGGAETQYF
d_gene: TRBD1
j_gene: TRBJ2-5
abundance: many
v_gene: TRBV7-8

CDR3nt: TGTGCCAGCACCCAGGGGGGTCCGGGAAATCAGCCCCAGCATTTT
CDR3aa: CASTQGGPGNQPQHF
d_gene: TRBD1
j_gene: TRBJ1-5
abundance: many
v_gene: TRBV12-3/TRBV12-4

CDR3nt: TGCGCCAGCGTCGGTGGGGACGGACGCACAGATACGCAGTATTTT
CDR3aa: CASVGGDGRTDTQYF
d_gene: NA
j_gene: TRBJ2-3
abundance: NA
v_gene: TRBV5-1

CDR3nt: TGCGCCAGCAGCCAAGTAACCGACGGCATTGTGCAGTTCTTC
CDR3aa: CASSQVTDGIVQFF
d_gene: NA
j_gene: TRBJ2-1
abundance: many
v_gene: TRBV4-3

CDR3nt: TGTGCCAGCAGTTTCCTTGGACGGAACAATCAGCCCCAGCATTTT
CDR3aa: CASSFLGRNNQPQHF
d_gene: NA
j_gene: TRBJ1-5
abundance: many
v_gene: TRBV27

CDR3nt: TGTGCCAGCAGCCCCGGAGTGTCTAGCACAGATACGCAGTATTTT
CDR3aa: CASSPGVSSTDTQYF
d_gene: NA
j_gene: TRBJ2-3
abundance: NA
v_gene: TRBV7-7

CDR3nt: TGTGCCAGCACCCGAGGACTAGCGGGAGGAAACACCGGGGAGCTGTTTTTT
CDR3aa: CASTRGLAGGNTGELFF
d_gene: TRBD2
j_gene: TRBJ2-2
abundance: many
v_gene: TRBV28

CDR3nt: TGTGCCAGCAGTTTATGGCCCCGTTTAGTAAGGGACCAAGAGACCCAGTACTTC
CDR3aa: CASSLWPRLVRDQETQYF
d_gene: NA
j_gene: TRBJ2-5
abundance: many
v_gene: TRBV28

CDR3nt: TGCAGCGTTGAAGAACAGGGCACTGAAGCTTTCTTT
CDR3aa: CSVEEQGTEAFF
d_gene: NA
j_gene: TRBJ1-1
abundance: many
v_gene: TRBV29-1

CDR3nt: TGCAGTGCTAGAGAGCCCCCGAGCTCCTACAATGAGCAGTTCTTC
CDR3aa: CSAREPPSSYNEQFF
d_gene: NA
j_gene: TRBJ2-1
abundance: many
v_gene: TRBV20-1

CDR3nt: TGCGCCAGCAGCACTGGGACAGGGGGCACTGGGGCCAACGTCCTGACTTTC
CDR3aa: CASSTGTGGTGANVLTF
d_gene: TRBD1
j_gene: TRBJ2-6
abundance: NA
v_gene: TRBV5-1

CDR3nt: TGCAGTGCTAACTACGACAGGGGAACCCTGCCAGGGGCCAAAAACATTCAGTACTTC
CDR3aa: CSANYDRGTLPGAKNIQYF
d_gene: TRBD1
j_gene: TRBJ2-4
abundance: many
v_gene: TRBV20-1

CDR3nt: TGCAGTGCTTCGTGGACAGGGCGGGACGAGCAGTACTTC
CDR3aa: CSASWTGRDEQYF
d_gene: TRBD1
j_gene: TRBJ2-7
abundance: many
v_gene: TRBV20-1

CDR3nt: TGCGCCAGCAGCCGACAGGGGGAGGGCGGGGAGCTGTTTTTT
CDR3aa: CASSRQGEGGELFF
d_gene: TRBD1
j_gene: TRBJ2-2
abundance: NA
v_gene: TRBV4-3

CDR3nt: TGTGCCAGCCGCGGACTAGGGGTAGATACGCAGTATTTT
CDR3aa: CASRGLGVDTQYF
d_gene: TRBD2
j_gene: TRBJ2-3
abundance: many
v_gene: TRBV2

CDR3nt: TGCGCCAGCAGCCGAGTAGCGGGGGGCACAGATACGCAGTATTTT
CDR3aa: CASSRVAGGTDTQYF
d_gene: TRBD2
j_gene: TRBJ2-3
abundance: many
v_gene: TRBV4-3

CDR3nt: TGCAGTGCTAGTCCAGATACGCAGTATTTT
CDR3aa: CSASPDTQYF
d_gene: NA
j_gene: TRBJ2-3
abundance: many
v_gene: TRBV20-1

CDR3nt: TGTGCCAGCTCAGCTCCGGGTCCGGCTTACGAGCAGTACTTC
CDR3aa: CASSAPGPAYEQYF
d_gene: NA
j_gene: TRBJ2-7
abundance: few
v_gene: TRBV18

CDR3nt: TGCGCCAGCAGCCAAGCTAACAGGGCTAACTATGGCTACACCTTC
CDR3aa: CASSQANRANYGYTF
d_gene: NA
j_gene: TRBJ1-2
abundance: few
v_gene: TRBV4-1

CDR3nt: TGCAGTGCTACTTACCGGGACTTTCGTAATGAGCAGTTCTTC
CDR3aa: CSATYRDFRNEQFF
d_gene: NA
j_gene: TRBJ2-1
abundance: NA
v_gene: TRBV20-1

CDR3nt: TGCAGCGTTGAAGGGAGACAGGGAGTGAGAGATACGCAGTATTTT
CDR3aa: CSVEGRQGVRDTQYF
d_gene: TRBD1
j_gene: TRBJ2-3
abundance: many
v_gene: TRBV29-1

CDR3nt: TGTGCCAGCAGTTCATATTATCAGGGGGTCCGGATGAACACTGAAGCTTTCTTT
CDR3aa: CASSSYYQGVRMNTEAFF
d_gene: TRBD1
j_gene: TRBJ1-1
abundance: once
v_gene: TRBV6-2/TRBV6-3

CDR3nt: TGCGCCAGCAGCGCGGGACAGGGACCCTACGAGCAGTACTTC
CDR3aa: CASSAGQGPYEQYF
d_gene: TRBD1
j_gene: TRBJ2-7
abundance: many
v_gene: TRBV5-1

CDR3nt: TGTGCCAGCAGCTTGGAATTCAAGGGGCAGTACTTC
CDR3aa: CASSLEFKGQYF
d_gene: NA
j_gene: TRBJ2-7
abundance: many
v_gene: TRBV5-5

CDR3nt: TGTGCCAGCAGCACCGGGACAGGCCTCTATGGCTACACCTTC
CDR3aa: CASSTGTGLYGYTF
d_gene: TRBD1
j_gene: TRBJ1-2
abundance: many
v_gene: TRBV28

CDR3nt: TGCGCCAGCAGCTTGGTAGACATGAACACTGAAGCTTTCTTT
CDR3aa: CASSLVDMNTEAFF
d_gene: NA
j_gene: TRBJ1-1
abundance: many
v_gene: TRBV5-1

CDR3nt: TGTGCCAGCAGCTTAAAGGCACAGGAGACCCAGTACTTC
CDR3aa: CASSLKAQETQYF
d_gene: NA
j_gene: TRBJ2-5
abundance: NA
v_gene: TRBV7-3

CDR3nt: TGTGCCAGCAGTTACTCCGGGGTTCAAGAGACCCAGTACTTC
CDR3aa: CASSYSGVQETQYF
d_gene: NA
j_gene: TRBJ2-5
abundance: many
v_gene: TRBV6-5

CDR3nt: TGTGCCAGCAGTCCCCAGGGGGTCGCCCAAGAGACCCAGTACTTC
CDR3aa: CASSPQGVAQETQYF
d_gene: TRBD1
j_gene: TRBJ2-5
abundance: many
v_gene: TRBV12-3/TRBV12-4

CDR3nt: TGTGCCAGCAGCTCGGGACTAGCGAGCGAGACCCAGTACTTC
CDR3aa: CASSSGLASETQYF
d_gene: TRBD2
j_gene: TRBJ2-5
abundance: many
v_gene: TRBV7-2